A selection of T cell receptor beta chains follows, all from one sample in a study of metastatic and nonmetastatic thyroid tumors. TCRdb re-called the PCR reads via MiXCR. Here the sample spans some 33,000 clones, about a fifth being singletons. Sample: tumor tissue. Every receptor here comes from a male donor with papillary thyroid cancer or a benign thyroid nodule (not recorded which). Some clones in this sample may be carry-over from other donors' samples. CDR3s include the opening cysteine and the closing phenylalanine or tryptophan. A D gene is named only where the DNA matches it firmly. Size values are once, few and many counts, or a class for expanded clones, and some rows have none.

D: -
V: TRBV6-1
size: few
J: TRBJ1-1
DNA: TGTGCCGGCAAGGGTACGGGTGGAGACCCTGAAGCTTTCTTT
CDR3: CAGKGTGGDPEAFF

D: TRBD2
V: TRBV5-1
size: many
J: TRBJ2-5
DNA: TGCGCCAGCAGCTTTTGGGAGCTAGCGGACCCAAAAGAGACCCAGTACTTC
CDR3: CASSFWELADPKETQYF

D: -
V: TRBV6-6
size: medium-sized
J: TRBJ1-1
DNA: TGTGCCAGCAGTTATACTGCGGTTGGTACTGAAGCTTTCTTT
CDR3: CASSYTAVGTEAFF

D: TRBD2
V: TRBV9
size: medium-sized
J: TRBJ2-1
DNA: TGTGCCAGCAGCGTAGTAGGACTAGCGGGGGGGGAAAATGAGCAGTTCTTC
CDR3: CASSVVGLAGGENEQFF

D: TRBD2
V: TRBV25-1
size: many
J: TRBJ2-1
DNA: TGTGCCAGCAGCGGGACTAGCGGGAGGGCCCGGGTATACAATGAGCAGTTCTTC
CDR3: CASSGTSGRARVYNEQFF

D: -
V: TRBV5-1
size: -
J: TRBJ2-2
DNA: TGCGCCAGTAGAAAGGAGGCGAACACCGGGGAGCTGTTTTTT
CDR3: CASRKEANTGELFF

D: TRBD1
V: TRBV5-1
size: once
J: TRBJ2-2
DNA: TGCGCCAGCAGCCCCCCCACAGGGGCGGACGGGGAGCTGTTTTTT
CDR3: CASSPPTGADGELFF

D: TRBD2
V: TRBV18
size: many
J: TRBJ2-7
DNA: TGTGCCAGCTCTCAGAGAGCGGGAGCGTACGAGCAGTACTTC
CDR3: CASSQRAGAYEQYF

D: -
V: TRBV28
size: medium-sized
J: TRBJ1-5
DNA: TGTGCCAGCAGTTTAGCCAGGGGCCAATATAGCAATCAGCCCCAGCATTTT
CDR3: CASSLARGQYSNQPQHF

D: -
V: TRBV7-6
size: many
J: TRBJ1-1
DNA: TGTGCCAGCAGCCGCGATTGGAACACTGAAGCTTTCTTT
CDR3: CASSRDWNTEAFF

D: TRBD1
V: TRBV6-1
size: -
J: TRBJ2-7
DNA: TGTGCCAGCACACAGGGGGCCGCTTTTAAGCAGTACTTC
CDR3: CASTQGAAFKQYF

D: TRBD2
V: TRBV12-3/TRBV12-4
size: many
J: TRBJ2-3
DNA: TGTGCCAGCAGTCCCGGACTAGGGAGCACAGATACGCAGTATTTT
CDR3: CASSPGLGSTDTQYF

D: -
V: TRBV4-2
size: many
J: TRBJ2-7
DNA: TGTGCCAGCAGCCAAGCCTCTCACGGGACCTACGAGCAGTACTTC
CDR3: CASSQASHGTYEQYF

D: -
V: TRBV12-3/TRBV12-4
size: many
J: TRBJ2-1
DNA: TGTGCCAGCAGTTCCCGACTAGGAGTCAATGAGCAGTTCTTC
CDR3: CASSSRLGVNEQFF

D: TRBD2
V: TRBV28
size: medium-sized
J: TRBJ2-7
DNA: TGTGCCAGCAGCATGCGGGGGAGGATTGGGTACTTC
CDR3: CASSMRGRIGYF

D: -
V: TRBV11-1
size: -
J: TRBJ2-1
DNA: TGTGCCAGCAGCTCCGGACAGTCCTACAATGAGCAGTTCTTC
CDR3: CASSSGQSYNEQFF

D: -
V: TRBV7-8
size: -
J: TRBJ2-5
DNA: TGTGTCAGCAGATCCGAGGAGACCGAGTACTTC
CDR3: CVSRSEETEYF

D: -
V: TRBV6-1
size: few
J: TRBJ2-2
DNA: TGTGCCAGCAGTGCGGGAGACACCGGGGAGCTGTTTTTT
CDR3: CASSAGDTGELFF

D: -
V: TRBV2
size: -
J: TRBJ2-7
DNA: TGTGCCAGCAGTGAAGACCGTTACGATCAGTACTTC
CDR3: CASSEDRYDQYF

D: -
V: TRBV28
size: -
J: TRBJ2-7
DNA: TGTGTCAGCACCAAACTGAGCCCCCCCTACGAGCAGTACTTC
CDR3: CVSTKLSPPYEQYF

D: -
V: TRBV4-2
size: many
J: TRBJ1-4
DNA: TGTGCCAGCAGTCCATTTGTGAGGGGGAGCGGTGAAAAACTGTTTTTT
CDR3: CASSPFVRGSGEKLFF

D: -
V: TRBV20-1
size: -
J: TRBJ2-5
DNA: TGTGCCTGGAGTGAGACGGCGGGGCGGACCCAGTACTTC
CDR3: CAWSETAGRTQYF

D: -
V: TRBV19
size: medium-sized
J: TRBJ2-2
DNA: TGTGCCAGTACTCACAGCGGATCACGAGGAGGGGAGCTGTTTTTT
CDR3: CASTHSGSRGGELFF

D: -
V: TRBV20-1
size: many
J: TRBJ1-2
DNA: TGCAGTGCTAGAGATATAGGCAGGGGAGAAGGCTACACCTTC
CDR3: CSARDIGRGEGYTF

D: -
V: TRBV11-2
size: -
J: TRBJ1-2
DNA: TGTGCCAGCAGCTTCGCCCCGGGACAAGAGTATGGCTACACCTTC
CDR3: CASSFAPGQEYGYTF

D: -
V: TRBV19
size: few
J: TRBJ2-5
DNA: TGTGCCAGTAGTATAGATTGTTGGGATACCCAGTACTTC
CDR3: CASSIDCWDTQYF

D: TRBD1
V: TRBV7-9
size: many
J: TRBJ2-5
DNA: TGTGCCAGCAGCTTAGACAGGACAGGGAAGGAGACCCAGTACTTC
CDR3: CASSLDRTGKETQYF

D: -
V: TRBV7-3
size: once
J: TRBJ1-2
DNA: TGTGCCAGCAGCACTTCCGGCCGGGACGGCGGCTACACCTTC
CDR3: CASSTSGRDGGYTF

D: -
V: TRBV20-1
size: -
J: TRBJ2-7
DNA: TGCAGTGCTAGTAAGGGAACCCGATCGAGCGAGCAGTACTTC
CDR3: CSASKGTRSSEQYF

D: -
V: TRBV12-3/TRBV12-4
size: few
J: TRBJ2-1
DNA: TGTGCCAGCAGTCCGCAAGAATACAATGAGCAGTTCTTC
CDR3: CASSPQEYNEQFF

D: TRBD2
V: TRBV28
size: -
J: TRBJ2-3
DNA: TGTGCCAGCAGTACCCCCCTCGGGCTAGCGGACACAGATACGCAGTATTTT
CDR3: CASSTPLGLADTDTQYF

D: -
V: TRBV19
size: medium-sized
J: TRBJ1-5
DNA: TGTGCCAGTAGTATAAGTTTTGGACAATATAGCAATCAGCCCCAGCATTTT
CDR3: CASSISFGQYSNQPQHF

D: -
V: TRBV29-1
size: -
J: TRBJ2-5
DNA: TGCAGCGGCCAACGGGACGAAGAGACCCAGTACTTC
CDR3: CSGQRDEETQYF

D: -
V: TRBV6-2/TRBV6-3
size: -
J: TRBJ2-5
DNA: TGTGCCAGCATCCTTTGTGCAGGGCTTGGGGAGACCCAGTACTTC
CDR3: CASILCAGLGETQYF

D: -
V: TRBV30
size: -
J: TRBJ1-1
DNA: TGTGCCTGGGGACGGATGAACACTGAAGCTTTCTTT
CDR3: CAWGRMNTEAFF

D: -
V: TRBV30
size: many
J: TRBJ1-1
DNA: TGTGCCTGGACTACCCCAGGGGCCAGTCGCGCTTTCTTT
CDR3: CAWTTPGASRAFF

D: -
V: TRBV6-1
size: medium-sized
J: TRBJ2-7
DNA: TGTGCCAGCAGCTCGCTAAAGCTGGGGAACTCCTACGAGCAGTACTTC
CDR3: CASSSLKLGNSYEQYF

D: -
V: TRBV19
size: many
J: TRBJ1-4
DNA: TGTGCCAGTAGTAGGGCAGGGGATGAAAAACTGTTTTTT
CDR3: CASSRAGDEKLFF

D: -
V: TRBV7-2
size: -
J: TRBJ1-2
DNA: TGTGCCAGCAGCTCCGGCGGGTATAGGGGGGCCGGCTACACCTTC
CDR3: CASSSGGYRGAGYTF

D: -
V: TRBV28
size: many
J: TRBJ1-5
DNA: TGTGCCAGCAGTTTACTGGGGTCTTTTCCGCCCCAGCATTTT
CDR3: CASSLLGSFPPQHF

D: TRBD1
V: TRBV20-1
size: many
J: TRBJ2-5
DNA: TGCAGTTCCATACCCGGACAGGCCAAAGAGACCCAGTACTTC
CDR3: CSSIPGQAKETQYF

D: -
V: TRBV7-2
size: -
J: TRBJ2-1
DNA: TGTGCCAGCAGCTTCTTCTACAATGAGCAGTTCTTC
CDR3: CASSFFYNEQFF

D: TRBD1
V: TRBV6-2/TRBV6-3
size: -
J: TRBJ2-7
DNA: TGTGCCAGCAGTTTAACCGGGACAGGCAACTACGAGCAGTACTTC
CDR3: CASSLTGTGNYEQYF

D: -
V: TRBV12-3/TRBV12-4
size: -
J: TRBJ2-7
DNA: TGTGCCAGCAGCACTTCGGAAGCTGAGTACGAGCAGTACTTC
CDR3: CASSTSEAEYEQYF

D: TRBD1
V: TRBV20-1
size: -
J: TRBJ2-5
DNA: TGCAGTGCTATGGGGACAGACCAAGAGACCCAGTACTTC
CDR3: CSAMGTDQETQYF

D: -
V: TRBV28
size: many
J: TRBJ2-5
DNA: TGTGCCAGCAGTTTGAACAGCCTTTCGGAGACCCAGTACTTC
CDR3: CASSLNSLSETQYF

D: TRBD1
V: TRBV20-1
size: many
J: TRBJ2-5
DNA: TGCAGTGCTTTTGACAGGGGCCAAGAGACCCAGTACTTC
CDR3: CSAFDRGQETQYF

D: TRBD2
V: TRBV20-1
size: many
J: TRBJ2-7
DNA: TGCAGTGCCCTGGGACTAGCGGGAGGGACCTTCTACGAGCAGTACTTC
CDR3: CSALGLAGGTFYEQYF

D: TRBD1
V: TRBV11-1
size: -
J: TRBJ1-1
DNA: TGTGCCATCAGCTTCGAAGGGACAGGCTTTGAAGCTTTCTTT
CDR3: CAISFEGTGFEAFF

D: -
V: TRBV28
size: many
J: TRBJ2-1
DNA: TGTGCCAGCAAGGGTGGTGGCAGGGGCAATGAGCAGTTCTTC
CDR3: CASKGGGRGNEQFF

D: -
V: TRBV12-3/TRBV12-4
size: few
J: TRBJ2-7
DNA: TGTGCCAGCGGAAACCCAGAGGCCTACGAGCAGTACTTC
CDR3: CASGNPEAYEQYF

D: TRBD1
V: TRBV12-3/TRBV12-4
size: -
J: TRBJ1-6
DNA: TGCGCCAGCACCATACAGGGGGCTTGTTCACCCCTCCACTTT
CDR3: CASTIQGACSPLHF

D: -
V: TRBV5-1
size: -
J: TRBJ1-4
DNA: TGCGCCAGCAGCCTGGACGCTATGATTTCCCAGGGTTTGGTCGATGAAAAACTGTTTTTT
CDR3: CASSLDAMISQGLVDEKLFF

D: TRBD1
V: TRBV5-8
size: -
J: TRBJ1-1
DNA: TGTGCCAGCAGCTTTTCCGGGACAGGGGTCGATGATGAAGCTTTCTTT
CDR3: CASSFSGTGVDDEAFF

D: TRBD1
V: TRBV12-3/TRBV12-4
size: many
J: TRBJ1-1
DNA: TGTGCCAGCAACGGTAGACAGGGCGAAAACACTGAAGCTTTCTTT
CDR3: CASNGRQGENTEAFF

D: -
V: TRBV7-8
size: -
J: TRBJ2-3
DNA: TGTGCCAACAGCTTATCTAGCATCACGCAGTATTTT
CDR3: CANSLSSITQYF

D: TRBD2
V: TRBV28
size: medium-sized
J: TRBJ2-7
DNA: TGTGCCAGCAGTTTAGGGACTAGCAGCCCTCGGGAGCAGTACTTC
CDR3: CASSLGTSSPREQYF

D: -
V: TRBV6-1
size: few
J: TRBJ2-7
DNA: TGTGCCAGCCGTGGGGGGGCCAGAGAGCATTACTTC
CDR3: CASRGGAREHYF

D: -
V: TRBV19
size: -
J: TRBJ1-2
DNA: TGTGCCAGTACAGACGGTCCCTATGGCTACACCTTC
CDR3: CASTDGPYGYTF